The rows below give T cell receptor beta chains drawn from one sample of a study of cytomegalovirus exposure and HLA in healthy donors. Using immunoSEQ multiplex PCR, the repertoire was profiled, and TCRdb retains in-frame clones only, with some absent. The sample holds around 170,000 clones; about 77% are singletons and the top ten take over 2%. Source material: PBMCs. The receptors originated from a young woman in good health and CMV-seropositive. Each CDR3 is given with its conserved first and last residue. D genes are given only for firm matches. Part of the rows lack a size; the others show once, few, many or a class for expanded clones.

j_call,v_call,clone_size,d_call,cdr3_nt,cdr3_aa
TRBJ2-7,TRBV7-9,.,TRBD1,TGTGCCAGCAGCTTACGGACAGGAGACAGGTCCTACGAGCAGTACTTC,CASSLRTGDRSYEQYF
TRBJ2-3,TRBV18,.,TRBD2,TGTGCCAGCTCGGGCCTAGCGGGGGGGCCGGAGTCAGATACGCAGTATTTT,CASSGLAGGPESDTQYF
TRBJ2-7,TRBV9,.,TRBD1,TGTGCCAGCAGCGTAGCTACCCGGGACAGCATCTACGAGCAGTACTTC,CASSVATRDSIYEQYF
TRBJ1-1,TRBV27,once,.,TGTGCCAGCAGTTATCAGACCGAGCTACGGGAAGCCACTGAAGCTTTCTTT,CASSYQTELREATEAFF
TRBJ2-5,TRBV28,.,TRBD1,TGTGCCAGCAGCCGATTGATCGGGACAGGGGGAGAGACCCAGTACTTC,CASSRLIGTGGETQYF
TRBJ2-5,TRBV28,once,TRBD2,TGTGCCAGCAGTGTGGGGGGGTACCAAGAGACCCAGTACTTC,CASSVGGYQETQYF
TRBJ2-3,TRBV7-7,.,.,TGTGCCAGCAGCTTAGAAGCGGGTGATACGCAGTATTTT,CASSLEAGDTQYF
TRBJ2-7,TRBV12-5,.,TRBD1,TGTGCTAGTGGTTTAAACAGGGGGCCGTACGAGCAGTACTTC,CASGLNRGPYEQYF
TRBJ1-2,TRBV11-2,.,.,TGTGCCAGCAGCTTAGGGGGGGTCGGGACTAACTATGGCTACACCTTC,CASSLGGVGTNYGYTF
TRBJ2-3,TRBV30,.,.,TGTGCCTGGGCCCCGGGGGTCGGCACAGATACGCAGTATTTT,CAWAPGVGTDTQYF
TRBJ2-3,TRBV6-1,.,TRBD1,TGTGCCAGCAAACCCGACAGGGCCACAGATACGCAGTATTTT,CASKPDRATDTQYF
TRBJ2-7,TRBV7-9,.,TRBD1,TGTGCCAGCAGCCCAGGACAGGGTCCCAACGAGCAGTACTTC,CASSPGQGPNEQYF